Presented here are 30 T cell receptor beta chains from one specimen sequenced in a study of technical replicates of blood from several donors (dated by TCRdb to the late 2010s). Libraries were prepared through the immunoSEQ multiplex PCR assay. Entries here come from immuneACCESS through TCRdb and include only in-frame sequences with V and J called. Some clones fail to appear in such tables; in the studies checked, an unresolved V gene covers under half of the shortfall, and the cause of the remainder is unknown. For this sample the table gives 85,000 to 100,000 clones, of which approximately 94% were detected only once. Of the sample, 0.2% to 0.25% is held by the ten largest clones. The sequencing input was T cells isolated from PBMCs. These TCRs come from a human donor in good health.

V gene TRBV10-1 combines with J gene TRBJ2-2; 8 positions agree with TRBD1. The germline CDR1 and CDR2 sequences are WNHNN and SYGVQD (reference sequence). The CDR3 is 15 residues long. V lost 6 bases, J lost 3 bases, and 6 bases stayed unmatched. The CDR3 reads CASSPGTGDTGELFF. CDR3 bases: TGCGCCAGCAGCCCCGGGACAGGTGACACCGGGGAGCTGTTTTTT.

The chain has TRBV19 and TRBJ2-4; 14 bases agree with TRBD2. This CDR3 spans 18 amino acids. Germline-derived CDR1 and CDR2 are LNHDA and SQIVND (reference sequence). Germline trimming cut 4 bases from V and 1 base from J; bases unmatched to any gene: 6. The DNA for the CDR3 is TGTGCCAGTAGTACGGGACTAGCGGGAGCAGTTGCCAAAAACATTCAGTACTTC. Its protein is CASSTGLAGAVAKNIQYF.

The chain joins TRBV9 to TRBJ2-1, with TRBD1 matching 8 bases. CDR3 length: 16 amino acids. Germline V gives CDR1 SGDLS, CDR2 YYNGEE. V trimming: 3 bases; J trimming: 2 bases; junction bases outside the gene matches: 7. The CDR3 reads CASSEPDRGPYNEQFF. In DNA form, the CDR3 reads TGTGCCAGCAGCGAGCCCGACAGGGGACCCTACAATGAGCAGTTCTTC.

The chain combines TRBV5-4 with TRBJ2-5, with TRBD1 matching 7 bases. Trimming removed 2 bases from V and 3 bases from J; junction bases left unmatched: 7. This CDR3 contains 15 residues. Germline values: CDR1 SGHNT, CDR2 YYREEE (reference sequence). CDR3 in DNA: TGTGCCAGCAGCTTCCCGACAGGGTTAGAAGAGACCCAGTACTTC. Translating it yields CASSFPTGLEETQYF.

The CDR3 here is CASSPSGQGKTQYF. Written as DNA, the CDR3 is TGTGCCAGCTCACCCTCTGGACAGGGGAAAACGCAGTATTTT. The chain joins TRBV18 to TRBJ2-3; TRBD1 matches at 9 bases. Germline CDR1 and CDR2: KGHSH and LQKENI. Trimming cost V 3 bases and J 9 bases; bases outside gene matches: 7. There are 14 residues in the CDR3. Looking up the rest from reference TRBV18 and TRBJ2-3 gives the full variable domain: NAGVMQNPRHLVRRRGQEARLRCSPMKGHSHVYWYRQLPEEGLKFMVYLQKENIIDESGMPKERFSAEFPKEGPSILRIQQVVRGDSAAYFCASSPSGQGKTQYFGPGTRLTVL.

The chain is built from TRBV30 and TRBJ2-1; 8 positions agree with TRBD1. The CDR3 length is 14 residues. The junction had 7 bases not matched to a gene; V was cut back by 6 bases and J by 3 bases. Per germline, CDR1 GTSNPN and CDR2 SVGIG (reference sequence). The CDR3 region is CACRVTGGYNEQFF. The CDR3 DNA is TGTGCCTGCCGAGTTACAGGGGGCTACAATGAGCAGTTCTTC.

This clone occurred once. The chain recombines TRBV9 with TRBJ1-4, with 7 bases that match TRBD1. The germline gives CDR1 SGDLS, CDR2 YYNGEE. The V segment lost 4 bases and the J segment 7 bases; nucleotides outside the gene matches: 13. There are 16 residues in the CDR3. CDR3 nucleotides: TGTGCCAGCAGCTCGGGGGACAGTTGGAGTAGTGAAAAACTGTTTTTT. This translates into CASSSGDSWSSEKLFF. Full variable domain (outside the CDR3, taken from reference TRBV9 and TRBJ1-4): DSGVTQTPKHLITATGQRVTLRCSPRSGDLSVYWYQQSLDQGLQFLIQYYNGEERAKGNILERFSAQQFPDLHSELNLSSLELGDSALYFCASSSGDSWSSEKLFFGSGTQLSVL.

The rearrangement uses TRBV6-4 and TRBJ1-4; 9 positions match TRBD1. Trimming took 3 bases from V and 2 from J; bases not matched to a gene: 10. Looked up from germline, CDR1 is MRHNA and CDR2 is SNTAGT. The CDR3 covers 18 residues. CDR3 sequence reads: CASSERDRVKLTNEKLFF. DNA for the CDR3: TGTGCCAGCAGTGAGAGGGACAGGGTGAAGTTGACTAATGAAAAACTGTTTTTT.

V usage is TRBV27 and J usage is TRBJ1-1; 9 bases are shared with TRBD1. Unmatched junction bases numbered 7, after V lost 5 bases and J lost 6 bases. This CDR3 contains 14 residues. Germline lookup yields CDR1 MNHEY and CDR2 SMNVEV (reference sequence). The CDR3 sequence is CASSPDRGPAEAFF. In DNA form, the CDR3 reads TGTGCCAGCAGTCCGGACAGGGGCCCCGCTGAAGCTTTCTTT.

The genes are TRBV5-1 and TRBJ2-5; TRBD1 aligns across 9 bases. Germline V gene lookup returns CDR1 SGHRS and CDR2 YFSETQ. The CDR3 contains 16 residues. The V gene end was trimmed by 2 bases and the J gene end by 1 base; junction bases not matched to a gene: 6. CDR3 region: CASSFPTGGAQETQYF. The CDR3 DNA reads as TGCGCCAGCAGCTTCCCGACAGGGGGTGCCCAAGAGACCCAGTACTTC.

This clone was seen only a few times. The J gene is TRBJ1-1, the V gene TRBV7-9; 8 bases are a match to TRBD1. V was clipped by 8 bases and J by 0 bases; unmatched bases: 5. The length of the CDR3 is 14 residues. Looked up from germline, CDR1 is SEHNR and CDR2 is FQNEAQ (reference sequence). CDR3 DNA sequence: TGTGCCAGCGGCCTGGACAGGGTGAACACTGAAGCTTTCTTT. Protein: CASGLDRVNTEAFF.

The chain carries TRBV27 and TRBJ2-1, with D possibly matching TRBD2 (6 bases). The ends were cut back, 1 base at V and 3 bases at J, with 10 bases in the middle. CDR1 MNHEY and CDR2 SMNVEV come from the germline V gene (reference sequence). This CDR3 contains 15 residues. In DNA, the CDR3 is TGTGCCAGCAGTTTATGGGGAGGAATCTACAATGAGCAGTTCTTC. Residues: CASSLWGGIYNEQFF.

This clone has just one count. V is TRBV4-1 and J is TRBJ1-2, with a tentative D call TRBD1 (6 bases). Trimming removed 7 bases at V and 5 bases at J, with 23 bases between. Per the germline V gene, CDR1 is MGHRA and CDR2 is YSYEKL. There are 16 residues in the CDR3. In DNA, the CDR3 is TGCGCCAGCACGTCGGGTCGGCAGGGGATAGGGTATGGCTACACCTTC. It encodes CASTSGRQGIGYGYTF.

This clone has a single count. The chain is built from TRBV28 and TRBJ2-3; no reliable D call. The CDR3 covers 13 residues. Per the germline V gene, CDR1 is MDHEN and CDR2 is SYDVKM. CDR3 DNA sequence: TGTGCTTCATCGCGGTTAGAGGTAGATACGCAGTATTTT. The encoded protein is CASSRLEVDTQYF.

The chain carries TRBV5-6 and TRBJ2-1; D remains unclear. Trimming stripped 5 bases from V and 0 bases from J, with 9 bases between. Germline CDR1 and CDR2: SGHDT and YYEEEE. The CDR3 loop spans 14 amino acids. CDR3 residues: CASRAESSYNEQFF. The CDR3 DNA is TGTGCCAGCAGGGCGGAGAGCTCCTACAATGAGCAGTTCTTC.

The chain carries TRBV5-6 and TRBJ2-2, with a possible D match to TRBD2 (5 bases). Trimming cost V 2 bases and J 2 bases, with 10 bases left between them. CDR1 and CDR2 (germline): SGHDT, YYEEEE. The CDR3 consists of 15 residues. As DNA, the CDR3 is TGTGCCAGCAGCTTTGGGAGTTTCAACACCGGGGAGCTGTTTTTT. This codes for CASSFGSFNTGELFF.

In its sample, this clone was seen a few times. The chain is built from TRBV29-1 and TRBJ1-1; tentatively, D is TRBD1 (6 bases). Trimming shortened V by 6 bases and J by 7 bases, and 9 bases separated the two germline ends. The CDR3 totals 10 residues. The germline gives CDR1 SQVTM, CDR2 ANQGSEA. For the CDR3, the DNA is TGCAGCGTGAAGACAGGTGAAGCTTTCTTT. This codes for CSVKTGEAFF.

The sample holds a few counts of this clone. The CDR3 sequence: CASSSGTGTYEQYF. As DNA, the CDR3 is TGTGCCAGCAGCTCCGGGACAGGGACCTACGAGCAGTACTTC. The J gene is TRBJ2-7, the V gene TRBV11-2, with TRBD1 matching 9 bases. This CDR3 has 14 amino acids. Germline V CDR1 and CDR2: SGHAT, FQNNGV. Trimming at V came to 4 bases and at J to 2 bases, leaving 3 bases not matched to a gene.

The chain is built from TRBV6-5 and TRBJ2-7; TRBD1 matches at 7 bases. From germline, CDR1 is MNHEY and CDR2 SVGAGI. The CDR3 runs 15 residues. The trim removed 7 bases at V and 0 bases at J, leaving 9 bases unmatched. The CDR3 region has the DNA TGTGCCAGCACCCTGAGACAGGGATACTCCTACGAGCAGTACTTC. Translated, it gives CASTLRQGYSYEQYF.

The chain's CDR3 is CAWRDSALYGYTF. For the CDR3, the DNA is TGTGCCTGGAGGGACAGCGCGCTCTATGGCTACACCTTC. The chain is built from TRBV30 and TRBJ1-2; possibly TRBD1 for D (6 bases). The germline V gene encodes CDR1 GTSNPN and CDR2 SVGIG (reference sequence). The CDR3 runs to 13 residues. The germline V and J ends were trimmed by 3 bases and 4 bases, with 12 bases remaining between them. Full variable domain (outside the CDR3, taken from reference TRBV30 and TRBJ1-2): SQTIHQWPATLVQPVGSPLSLECTVEGTSNPNLYWYRQAAGRGLQLLFYSVGIGQISSEVPQNLSASRPQDRQFILSSKKLLLSDSGFYLCAWRDSALYGYTFGSGTRLTVV.

The chain recombines TRBV10-1 with TRBJ2-2, with D maybe TRBD2 (5 bases). Trimming took 4 bases from V and 5 from J, leaving 5 bases between them. The germline gives CDR1 WNHNN, CDR2 SYGVQD (reference sequence). The CDR3 contains 12 residues. CDR3 amino acids: CASSAGTGELFF. The CDR3 coding sequence is TGCGCCAGCAGTGCGGGGACCGGGGAGCTGTTTTTT.

J is TRBJ1-5 and V is TRBV28; 9 bases fit TRBD1. Looked up from germline, CDR1 is MDHEN and CDR2 is SYDVKM. V trimming: 2 bases; J trimming: 2 bases; junction bases outside the gene matches: 7. The CDR3 runs to 17 residues. The CDR3 DNA reads as TGTGCCAGCAGTTTACCACAGGGGGCGATGGGCAATCAGCCCCAGCATTTT. It yields the protein CASSLPQGAMGNQPQHF.

The V gene is TRBV18, the J gene TRBJ2-4; unclear D gene. Trimming took off 0 bases at V and 2 bases at J, with 5 bases between the two ends. Germline CDR1 KGHSH, CDR2 LQKENI. CDR3 size: 14 residues. CDR3 loop: CASSPPSPKNIQYF. CDR3 nucleotide sequence: TGTGCCAGCTCACCACCGTCTCCCAAAAACATTCAGTACTTC.

This sequence joins TRBV5-4 and TRBJ2-1; TRBD2 matches at 10 bases. J was trimmed by 0 bases and V by 3 bases; bases with no gene match: 0. The CDR3 runs 15 residues. CDR1 SGHNT and CDR2 YYREEE come from the germline V gene (reference sequence). The CDR3 DNA reads TGTGCCAGCAGCTCTAGCGGGGGCTCCTACAATGAGCAGTTCTTC. Amino acids: CASSSSGGSYNEQFF.

The CDR3 is CASGGSSYEQYF. The CDR3 DNA reads TGTGCCAGCGGGGGCAGCTCCTACGAGCAGTACTTC. The chain joins TRBV21-1 to TRBJ2-7; the table's D call of TRBD1 was not tested on the DNA. TRBV21-1 is assigned pseudogene status. The CDR3 covers 12 residues.

The V gene is TRBV27, the J gene TRBJ2-2, with a tentative D call TRBD1 (6 bases). CDR3 size: 16 residues. V lost 2 bases and J 4 bases, leaving 14 bases between the germline ends. The germline V gene has CDR1 MNHEY and CDR2 SMNVEV (reference sequence). The CDR3 sequence is CASSLAPGHITGELFF. The CDR3 bases are TGTGCCAGCAGTTTAGCACCGGGACACATCACCGGGGAGCTGTTTTTT.

The chain has TRBV28 and TRBJ2-7; weak D call: TRBD1 (6 bases). The CDR3 consists of 14 residues. Germline assignment: CDR1 MDHEN and CDR2 SYDVKM. V shed 6 bases and J shed 1 base, with 13 bases lying between them. The CDR3 loop is CASRPGQNSYEQYF. CDR3 DNA sequence: TGTGCCAGCAGGCCGGGACAAAATTCCTACGAGCAGTACTTC.

The rearrangement uses TRBV19 and TRBJ1-3; 8 bases agree with TRBD1. There are 20 residues in the CDR3. Germline V gene lookup returns CDR1 LNHDA and CDR2 SQIVND (reference sequence). Losses at the gene ends were 4 bases for V and 0 bases for J; bases not matched to a gene: 17. The CDR3 protein is CASSTRPGGVYSHSGNTIYF. The CDR3 bases are TGTGCCAGTAGTACCCGTCCAGGGGGCGTTTACTCCCACTCTGGAAACACCATATATTTT.

The rearrangement joins TRBV10-3 to TRBJ1-5, with TRBD1 matching 8 bases. V lost 0 bases and J lost 2; bases outside the gene matches: 0. Germline loops: CDR1 ENHRY, CDR2 SYGVKD. The CDR3 sequence is 15 residues long. CDR3 residues: CAISESGQGNQPQHF. CDR3 sequence (DNA): TGTGCCATCAGTGAGTCGGGACAGGGCAATCAGCCCCAGCATTTT.

This rearrangement joins TRBV9 to TRBJ2-1; TRBD2 matches at 11 bases. J was trimmed by 4 bases and V by 0 bases; bases with no gene match: 3. Germline-derived CDR1 and CDR2 are SGDLS and YYNGEE. The CDR3 runs 16 residues. CDR3 region: CASSVDGTSGYNEQFF. CDR3 nucleotides: TGTGCCAGCAGCGTAGACGGGACTAGCGGTTACAATGAGCAGTTCTTC.